Shown below are 10 T cell receptor beta chains from a single sample sequenced in a study of T cell changes during pregnancy in multiple sclerosis (dated by TCRdb to about 2019). Receptor libraries were prepared by the immunoSEQ multiplex PCR assay. TCRdb re-hosts the immuneACCESS table, in-frame sequences only. Its copies lack some clones; in the studies checked, an unresolved V gene accounts for under half of them, and the cause for the rest is not known. The sample profile shows around 96,000 clones; 90% to 95% of them were found once. The ten biggest clones cover 2.2% of the sample. This specimen was peripheral blood, taken in the third trimester of pregnancy. The receptors were sampled from a female donor with multiple sclerosis, enrolled in a pregnancy study.

This chain connects TRBV27 to TRBJ2-5, with D possibly being TRBD2 (6 bases). The CDR3 runs 15 residues. V was clipped by 2 bases and J by 1 base, with 11 bases between them. Germline values: CDR1 MNHEY, CDR2 SMNVEV (reference sequence). The CDR3 coding sequence is TGTGCCAGCAGTTTAAACCCGGGACTCCAAGAGACCCAGTACTTC. Its protein is CASSLNPGLQETQYF.

The gene calls are TRBV28 and TRBJ2-1; 9 nucleotides match TRBD2. CDR3 length: 18 amino acids. Germline V lookup: CDR1 MDHEN, CDR2 SYDVKM. V trimming: 0 bases; J trimming: 0 bases; junction bases outside the gene matches: 6. CDR3 in amino acids: CASSLWRLAEFSYNEQFF. CDR3 sequence (DNA): TGTGCCAGCAGTTTATGGCGACTAGCGGAATTCTCCTACAATGAGCAGTTCTTC. The whole variable domain, filled in from reference TRBV28 and TRBJ2-1, reads DVKVTQSSRYLVKRTGEKVFLECVQDMDHENMFWYRQDPGLGLRLIYFSYDVKMKEKGDIPEGYSVSREKKERFSLILESASTNQTSMYLCASSLWRLAEFSYNEQFFGPGTRLTVL.

The V call is TRBV27, the J call TRBJ2-7, with D possibly being TRBD2 (5 bases). The CDR3 loop spans 15 amino acids. Looked up from germline, CDR1 is MNHEY and CDR2 is SMNVEV (reference sequence). The ends were cut back, 3 bases at V and 2 bases at J, with 14 bases in the middle. The CDR3 loop reads CASSFGLASTYEQYF. In DNA form, the CDR3 reads TGTGCCAGCAGTTTTGGGTTAGCGAGCACCTACGAGCAGTACTTC.

V is TRBV6-5 and J is TRBJ1-3, with D unresolved. From germline, CDR1 is MNHEY and CDR2 SVGAGI. This CDR3 region has 10 residues. Trimming left V 7 bases short and J 8 bases short, with 6 bases between. The CDR3 DNA is TGTGCCAGCACAAGAGACACCATATATTTT. It is translated as CASTRDTIYF.

The chain couples TRBV9 to TRBJ2-7, with a tentative D call TRBD2 (6 bases). The CDR3 extends over 15 amino acids. The V and J ends lost 0 bases and 4 bases respectively, with 14 bases between them. Germline-derived CDR1 and CDR2 are SGDLS and YYNGEE. The CDR3 loop reads CASSVGSGPVYEQYF. In DNA form, the CDR3 reads TGTGCCAGCAGCGTAGGGAGCGGGCCCGTTTACGAGCAGTACTTC.

This chain uses TRBV27 with TRBJ1-5; 9 nucleotides line up with TRBD1. V dropped 2 bases and J dropped 6; count of bases not matched to a gene: 2. This CDR3 is 14 amino acids long. Germline V gene lookup returns CDR1 MNHEY and CDR2 SMNVEV (reference sequence). The CDR3 nucleotides read TGTGCCAGCAGTTTAGGGACAGGGAGTCAGCCCCAGCATTTT. This translates into CASSLGTGSQPQHF.

The chain joins TRBV25-1 to TRBJ2-1; D is unclear. CDR1 and CDR2 from the germline V gene are MGHDK and SYGVNS. V dropped 1 base and J dropped 7 bases, with 5 bases sitting between them. This CDR3 has 12 amino acids. The DNA for the CDR3 is TGTGCCAGCAGTGAATCCTTGAATGAGCAGTTCTTC. Protein sequence: CASSESLNEQFF.

The chain carries TRBV19 and TRBJ2-5; D may be TRBD1 (6 bases). The CDR3 is 13 residues long. The germline CDR1 and CDR2 sequences are LNHDA and SQIVND (reference sequence). V shed 7 bases and J shed 2 bases, with 11 bases lying between them. The DNA of the CDR3 is TGTGCCAGTAAGGACAGTAATCAAGAGACCCAGTACTTC. Its protein is CASKDSNQETQYF.

The chain joins TRBV4-3 to TRBJ2-1; D is unresolved. Germline-derived CDR1 and CDR2 are LGHNA and YSLEER. Deletions cut 2 bases from V and 5 bases from J, with 10 bases between. This CDR3 spans 14 amino acids. CDR3 coding DNA: TGCGCCAGCAGCCAATTTGGGCGAGACAATGAGCAGTTCTTC. This gives the protein CASSQFGRDNEQFF.

This clone was seen just once. The V and J genes are TRBV9 and TRBJ2-5, with 10 bases that match TRBD2. Losses at the gene ends were 0 bases for V and 5 bases for J; bases not matched to a gene: 4. Germline lookup yields CDR1 SGDLS and CDR2 YYNGEE. This CDR3 is built from 15 residues. CDR3 in DNA: TGTGCCAGCAGCGTAGGAACTAGCGGGACCGAGACCCAGTACTTC. Translating it yields CASSVGTSGTETQYF.